Listed below are T cell receptor beta chains from one sample, sequenced in a study of STAT5B mutations in CD4+ large granular lymphocyte leukemia. Sequencing used immunoSEQ multiplex PCR; TCRdb keeps in-frame clones, though not all of them. The table has 30,000 to 35,000 clones, around 81% seen once. Sequencing was done on a sample of CD4+ T cells from blood buffy coats. Every receptor here comes from a human donor in good health. Each CDR3 is given with its conserved first and last residue.

V gene: TRBV11-3; CDR3 protein: CASSLEEGRGRFRGYTF
V gene: TRBV20-1; CDR3 protein: CSARTSNEQFF
V gene: TRBV7-6; CDR3 protein: CASSQGQPREGIGELFF
V gene: TRBV4-2; CDR3 protein: CASSQEANVLTF
V gene: TRBV5-1; CDR3 protein: CASSLGDRAEQYF
V gene: TRBV28; CDR3 protein: CASTITSYEQYF
V gene: TRBV7-9; CDR3 protein: CASSLRLDTQYF
V gene: TRBV11-2; CDR3 protein: CASSLVANTEAFF
V gene: TRBV9; CDR3 protein: CASSVGTLSGNTIYF
V gene: TRBV29-1; CDR3 protein: CSVQDIEAFF
V gene: TRBV6-1; CDR3 protein: CASSGGLAGYNEQFF
V gene: TRBV5-1; CDR3 protein: CASGRGTQETQYF
V gene: TRBV4-2; CDR3 protein: CASSHPLRTNTGELFF
V gene: TRBV19; CDR3 protein: CASSIEKGAHEKLFF
V gene: TRBV30; CDR3 protein: CAWSVLGVEAFF